These 32 T cell receptor beta chains came from one sample sequenced in a study of blood T cell repertoires in COVID-19. TCRdb's table, derived via immunoSEQ multiplex PCR, lists solely in-frame clones and lacks some. The data contain around 280,000 clones, more than 85% of them singletons. The specimen was peripheral blood. These receptor sequences come from a man in his 70s with acute or convalescent COVID-19.

In its sample, this clone was seen once. V and J are TRBV10-3 and TRBJ2-5; D possibly corresponds to TRBD1 (5 bases). The germline V and J ends were trimmed by 3 bases and 5 bases, with 13 bases remaining between them. This CDR3 has 14 amino acids. Germline V lookup: CDR1 ENHRY, CDR2 SYGVKD. CDR3 DNA: TGTGCCATCAGTGACCCGCCTTACAGGGAGACCCAGTACTTC. Residues: CAISDPPYRETQYF.

The chain links TRBV30 to TRBJ2-7, with D possibly TRBD2 on 5 matching bases. V dropped 0 bases and J dropped 0 bases, with 9 bases sitting between them. Germline CDR1 reads GTSNPN; CDR2 reads SVGIG (reference sequence). The CDR3 runs to 14 residues. The CDR3 DNA reads TGTGCCTGGAGTGTTCTCGGAGGCTCCTACGAGCAGTACTTC. Encoded protein: CAWSVLGGSYEQYF.

The chain combines TRBV10-2 with TRBJ1-5; D gene unclear. Germline CDR1 WSHSY, CDR2 SAAADI. V lost 3 bases, J lost 3 bases, and 3 bases lay in between. The CDR3 runs to 12 residues. CDR3 nucleotides: TGCGCCAGCAGTGATCTCAATCAGCCCCAGCATTTT. As protein: CASSDLNQPQHF.

The chain joins TRBV6-1 to TRBJ2-6, with D unresolved. V lost 4 bases, J lost 4 bases, and 17 bases lay in between. Germline values: CDR1 MNHNS, CDR2 SASEGT. The CDR3 runs to 17 residues. Here the CDR3 reads CASSGRSMTLGANVLTF. DNA of the CDR3: TGTGCCAGCAGTGGACGCTCAATGACTCTGGGGGCCAACGTCCTGACTTTC.

V usage is TRBV11-2 and J usage is TRBJ2-7; TRBD1 is a possible D gene (6 bases). CDR1 is SGHAT and CDR2 is FQNNGV in the germline V gene. This CDR3 has 14 residues. Trimming removed 8 bases from V and 0 bases from J, with 14 bases in between. In nucleotides, the CDR3 is TGTGCCAGCGGTCCCGACAGGTACTCCTACGAGCAGTACTTC. Translated, it gives CASGPDRYSYEQYF.

This clone was counted a single time. This chain links TRBV9 with TRBJ2-4; TRBD2 aligns across 8 bases. CDR1 and CDR2 (germline): SGDLS, YYNGEE. Germline trimming cut 4 bases from V and 5 bases from J; bases unmatched to any gene: 8. The CDR3 sequence is 15 residues long. The CDR3 DNA reads TGTGCCAGCAGCCCGGGAGGGATCGCCCAAAACATTCAGTACTTC. Its protein product is CASSPGGIAQNIQYF. Full variable domain (missing parts from reference TRBV9 and TRBJ2-4): DSGVTQTPKHLITATGQRVTLRCSPRSGDLSVYWYQQSLDQGLQFLIQYYNGEERAKGNILERFSAQQFPDLHSELNLSSLELGDSALYFCASSPGGIAQNIQYFGAGTRLSVL.

The chain carries TRBV2 and TRBJ1-6, with 7 bases matching TRBD1. V was clipped by 7 bases and J by 10 bases; unmatched bases: 7. The germline V gene has CDR1 SNHLY and CDR2 FYNNEI. This CDR3 is 13 amino acids long. In DNA form, the CDR3 reads TGTGCCAGCACTATGACAGGGTCCTCACCCCTCCACTTT. Protein sequence: CASTMTGSSPLHF.

The V gene is TRBV4-1, the J gene TRBJ1-5; possibly TRBD1 for D (6 bases). Germline V gene data show CDR1 as MGHRA and CDR2 as YSYEKL. Deletions cut 0 bases from V and 6 bases from J, with 12 bases between. This CDR3 contains 15 residues. CDR3 in amino acids: CASSQDQAGAQPQHF. The CDR3, as DNA: TGCGCCAGCAGCCAAGATCAGGCAGGGGCTCAGCCCCAGCATTTT.

As DNA, the CDR3 is TGCAGTGCTAGTACGAGTGGACCCGGGAGAGGTGGCTACACCTTC. The encoded protein is CSASTSGPGRGGYTF. This sequence joins TRBV20-1 and TRBJ1-2; D gene ambiguous. Trimming took 3 bases from V and 7 from J, leaving 21 bases between them. There are 15 residues in the CDR3. Germline V gives CDR1 DFQATT, CDR2 SNEGSKA (reference sequence).

The CDR3 DNA reads as TGTGCCAGCAGTGAAGGCAGGGGGCGGAGGGGCACCTACGAGCAGTACTTC. The encoded protein is CASSEGRGRRGTYEQYF. J is TRBJ2-7 and V is TRBV2; TRBD1 aligns across 8 bases. Germline V gene data show CDR1 as SNHLY and CDR2 as FYNNEI. The CDR3 has 17 residues. Trimming at V came to 1 base and at J to 2 bases, leaving 10 bases not matched to a gene.

The V gene is TRBV10-3, the J gene TRBJ2-5; 8 bases match TRBD2. Trimming cost V 5 bases and J 4 bases; bases outside gene matches: 6. CDR1 is ENHRY, CDR2 SYGVKD, per germline. The length of the CDR3 is 14 residues. For the CDR3, the DNA is TGTGCCATCAGTACCGGGACTAGTGCAGAGACCCAGTACTTC. It encodes CAISTGTSAETQYF.

The J gene is TRBJ1-6, the V gene TRBV9; D might be TRBD1 (5 bases). Trimming removed 0 bases at V and 9 bases at J, with 13 bases between. This CDR3 has 15 amino acids. Germline assignment: CDR1 SGDLS and CDR2 YYNGEE. The CDR3: CASSVGGRDISPLHF. The CDR3, as DNA: TGTGCCAGCAGCGTAGGAGGCAGGGATATTTCACCCCTCCACTTT.

The chain recombines TRBV7-9 with TRBJ1-5, with D possibly matching TRBD1 (6 bases). V lost 1 base and J lost 6, with 16 bases in between. Germline-derived CDR1 and CDR2 are SEHNR and FQNEAQ (reference sequence). The CDR3 is made up of 16 amino acids. CDR3 protein: CASSLGVGGAAQPQHF. As DNA, the CDR3 is TGTGCCAGCAGCTTAGGAGTTGGGGGGGCCGCTCAGCCCCAGCATTTT.

V gene TRBV5-1 combines with J gene TRBJ2-3, with 7 bases that match TRBD1. V gave up 2 bases and J gave up 6 bases; unmatched junction bases: 6. The CDR3 length is 14 residues. Germline CDR1 SGHRS, CDR2 YFSETQ. The chain's CDR3 is CASSFGTGEDTQYF. CDR3 nucleotide sequence: TGCGCCAGCAGCTTTGGTACAGGGGAGGATACGCAGTATTTT.

The rearrangement links TRBV18 to TRBJ2-7, with D unresolved. V lost 6 bases, J lost 4 bases, and 10 bases lay in between. The germline gives CDR1 KGHSH, CDR2 LQKENI. The CDR3 contains 12 residues. In DNA, the CDR3 is TGTGCCAGCTCCGGAGACTTTTACGAGCAGTACTTC. This sequence encodes CASSGDFYEQYF.

J is TRBJ2-2 and V is TRBV7-9, with 14 nucleotides matching TRBD2. Trimming removed 7 bases from V and 9 bases from J; junction bases left unmatched: 13. The germline V gene has CDR1 SEHNR and CDR2 FQNEAQ (reference sequence). CDR3 size: 17 residues. DNA for the CDR3: TGTGCCAGCACCTCCGGGACTAGCGGGAGCTCACCCCGGGAGCTGTTTTTT. The encoded protein is CASTSGTSGSSPRELFF.

The chain employs TRBV4-3 and TRBJ2-1; 8 nucleotides agree with TRBD2. Germline assignment: CDR1 LGHNA and CDR2 YSLEER. This CDR3 contains 15 residues. With V trimmed by 2 bases and J by 0 bases, 0 bases remained unmatched. CDR3 sequence: CASSQSGSSYNEQFF. In DNA form, the CDR3 reads TGCGCCAGCAGCCAAAGCGGGAGCTCCTACAATGAGCAGTTCTTC.

The chain is built from TRBV24-1 and TRBJ2-3; 9 bases map to TRBD1. In germline, CDR1 is KGHDR, CDR2 SFDVKD. The CDR3 length is 17 residues. The ends lost 2 bases at V and 2 bases at J; junction bases unmatched: 7. CDR3 in amino acids: CATSDSAGTGPTDTQYF. CDR3 nucleotides: TGTGCCACCAGTGATTCCGCTGGGACAGGGCCCACAGATACGCAGTATTTT.

The J gene is TRBJ1-2, the V gene TRBV9; TRBD1 aligns across 7 bases. Losses at the gene ends were 0 bases for V and 4 bases for J; bases not matched to a gene: 6. There are 15 residues in the CDR3. Germline-derived CDR1 and CDR2 are SGDLS and YYNGEE. The CDR3 loop is CASSVANRGAYGYTF. The CDR3 bases are TGTGCCAGCAGCGTAGCAAACAGGGGAGCCTATGGCTACACCTTC.

The table lists this clone with a few counts. The chain uses TRBV5-1 and TRBJ2-3; 9 positions agree with TRBD1. Germline trimming cut 4 bases from V and 1 base from J; bases unmatched to any gene: 10. The CDR3 runs 17 residues. Germline loops: CDR1 SGHRS, CDR2 YFSETQ. Here the CDR3 reads CASSPATGGWGTDTQYF. The CDR3 bases are TGCGCCAGCAGCCCAGCTACAGGGGGCTGGGGCACAGATACGCAGTATTTT. Filled out from reference TRBV5-1 and TRBJ2-3, the complete variable domain reads KAGVTQTPRYLIKTRGQQVTLSCSPISGHRSVSWYQQTPGQGLQFLFEYFSETQRNKGNFPGRFSGRQFSNSRSEMNVSTLELGDSALYLCASSPATGGWGTDTQYFGPGTRLTVL.

The V and J genes are TRBV5-4 and TRBJ2-7; 8 bases are a match to TRBD1. The CDR3 is 13 residues long. V shed 3 bases and J 2 bases; nucleotides not matched to a gene: 1. Germline V gives CDR1 SGHNT, CDR2 YYREEE (reference sequence). The CDR3 here is CASSSDRAYEQYF. The CDR3 coding sequence is TGTGCCAGCAGCTCGGACAGGGCCTACGAGCAGTACTTC.

The chain couples TRBV4-3 to TRBJ1-4; TRBD1 aligns across 8 bases. The junction had 1 base not matched to a gene; V was cut back by 3 bases and J by 4 bases. From germline, CDR1 is LGHNA and CDR2 YSLEER. CDR3 size: 14 residues. CDR3 sequence (DNA): TGCGCCAGCAGCCATGACAGGGGTAATGAAAAACTGTTTTTT. It specifies CASSHDRGNEKLFF.

The gene calls are TRBV4-3 and TRBJ1-1; 7 bases line up with TRBD1. The junction had 2 bases not matched to a gene; V was cut back by 4 bases and J by 3 bases. CDR1 is LGHNA and CDR2 is YSLEER in the germline V gene. The CDR3 sequence is 13 residues long. CDR3: CASSLDRDTEAFF. In DNA form, the CDR3 reads TGCGCCAGCAGCCTAGACAGGGACACTGAAGCTTTCTTT.

This clone was seen only a few times. The chain joins TRBV30 to TRBJ2-7; the D gene is possibly TRBD2 (5 bases). The CDR3 sequence is 14 residues long. Germline V lookup: CDR1 GTSNPN, CDR2 SVGIG (reference sequence). Trimming took 3 bases from V and 2 from J, leaving 14 bases between them. The CDR3 nucleotides are TGTGCCTGGAGCTCGGGAATTCTAACCTACGAGCAGTACTTC. This gives the protein CAWSSGILTYEQYF. The variable domain in full, completed from reference TRBV30 and TRBJ2-7, reads SQTIHQWPATLVQPVGSPLSLECTVEGTSNPNLYWYRQAAGRGLQLLFYSVGIGQISSEVPQNLSASRPQDRQFILSSKKLLLSDSGFYLCAWSSGILTYEQYFGPGTRLTVT.

The chain joins TRBV19 to TRBJ2-2; D may be TRBD2 (6 bases). The CDR3 runs to 14 residues. Germline assignment: CDR1 LNHDA and CDR2 SQIVND (reference sequence). The ends were cut back, 11 bases at V and 6 bases at J, with 19 bases in the middle. CDR3 amino acids: CAAGRERIAGELFF. CDR3 in DNA: TGTGCCGCCGGTCGGGAGCGGATCGCCGGGGAGCTGTTTTTT.

The chain has TRBV28 and TRBJ2-3, with TRBD1 matching 7 bases. This CDR3 is built from 14 residues. Unmatched junction bases numbered 8, after V lost 9 bases and J lost 2 bases. Per the germline V gene, CDR1 is MDHEN and CDR2 is SYDVKM. The CDR3 sequence is CASRGGPPTDTQYF. CDR3 bases: TGTGCCAGTCGAGGGGGCCCCCCCACAGATACGCAGTATTTT.

This chain connects TRBV10-3 to TRBJ1-2, with 9 bases matching TRBD1. The germline V gene encodes CDR1 ENHRY and CDR2 SYGVKD. V gave up 3 bases and J gave up 8 bases; unmatched junction bases: 10. The length of the CDR3 is 15 residues. CDR3 nucleotides: TGTGCCATCAGTGACTCCGGGACAGGGAAGGTCGGCTACACCTTC. The encoded protein is CAISDSGTGKVGYTF.

The chain has TRBV21-1 and TRBJ2-7; the table's D call, TRBD1, has no DNA check behind it. TRBV21-1 has pseudogene status. This CDR3 comprises 17 residues. The CDR3 DNA is TGTGCCAGCAGCAAAGGGAGGGCGACAGGGTCATCCTACGAGCAGTACTTC. Translating it yields CASSKGRATGSSYEQYF.

This clone was picked up one time. The chain joins TRBV19 to TRBJ2-1, with TRBD2 identical over 7 bases. The CDR3 length is 14 residues. The V gene end was trimmed by 1 base and the J gene end by 7 bases; junction bases not matched to a gene: 4. Germline assignment: CDR1 LNHDA and CDR2 SQIVND (reference sequence). CDR3 region: CASSIGSGWNEQFF. In DNA, the CDR3 is TGTGCCAGTAGTATAGGTAGCGGGTGGAATGAGCAGTTCTTC.

The chain combines TRBV7-2 with TRBJ2-5; D uncertain. V lost 0 bases, J lost 1 base, and 6 bases lay in between. Germline V CDR1 and CDR2: SGHTA, FQGNSA. The CDR3 covers 14 residues. The CDR3 here is CASSLALSQETQYF. CDR3 DNA: TGTGCCAGCAGCTTAGCCCTATCCCAAGAGACCCAGTACTTC.

V usage is TRBV23-1 and J usage is TRBJ2-1; 10 nucleotides match TRBD2. TRBV23-1 falls under the ORF class, with uncertain function. V was pared by 6 bases and J by 9 bases, with 14 bases of the junction left unmatched. This CDR3 has 16 residues. The CDR3 spells CASSAGPGLATGEQFF. The CDR3 coding sequence is TGCGCCAGCAGCGCCGGCCCGGGACTAGCGACGGGTGAGCAGTTCTTC.

CDR3 protein: CASSLASVISEKLFF. CDR3 bases: TGTGCCAGCAGCTTAGCGTCGGTTATTAGTGAAAAACTGTTTTTT. This rearrangement joins TRBV7-9 to TRBJ1-4; D uncertain. CDR1 and CDR2 from the germline V gene are SEHNR and FQNEAQ (reference sequence). Trimming left V 0 bases short and J 7 bases short, with 12 bases between. CDR3 length: 15 residues.